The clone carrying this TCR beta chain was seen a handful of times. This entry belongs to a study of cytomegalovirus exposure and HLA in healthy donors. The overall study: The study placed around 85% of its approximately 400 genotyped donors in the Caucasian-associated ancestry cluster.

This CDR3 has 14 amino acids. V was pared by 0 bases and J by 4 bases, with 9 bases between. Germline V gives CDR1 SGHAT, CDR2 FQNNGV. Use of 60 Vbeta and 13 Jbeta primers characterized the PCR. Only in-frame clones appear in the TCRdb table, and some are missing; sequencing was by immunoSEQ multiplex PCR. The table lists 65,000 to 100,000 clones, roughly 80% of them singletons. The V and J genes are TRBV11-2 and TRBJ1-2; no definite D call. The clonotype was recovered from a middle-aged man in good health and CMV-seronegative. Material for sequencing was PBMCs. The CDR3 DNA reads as TGTGCCAGCAGCTTAGATCGAAGAGCCTATGGCTACACCTTC. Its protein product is CASSLDRRAYGYTF. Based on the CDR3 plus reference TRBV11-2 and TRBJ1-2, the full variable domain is EAGVAQSPRYKIIEKRQSVAFWCNPISGHATLYWYQQILGQGPKLLIQFQNNGVVDDSQLPKDRFSAERLKGVDSTLKIQPAKLEDSAVYLCASSLDRRAYGYTFGSGTRLTVV.